This entry is about one T cell receptor (beta chain). No antigen is known for it. This sample stems from a study of beta chain features in type 1 diabetes. Study-level background: Healthy donors and patients showed comparable age, gender and cell yields.

Trimming took 2 bases from V and 7 from J, leaving 6 bases between them. This CDR3 comprises 12 residues. Germline V gives CDR1 MNHNY, CDR2 SVGAGI (reference sequence). All of the isolated RNA was reverse transcribed, so expressed TCRB transcripts were sequenced. Sequenced by immunoSEQ multiplex PCR; TCRdb stores in-frame clones only, minus some. The sample lists a few hundred thousand clones, approximately 13% occurring once. General study points: TCRB CDR3 length was moderately but significantly reduced in all four CD4+ subsets of Type 1 diabetes patients.

V usage is TRBV6-6 and J usage is TRBJ2-1; weak D call: TRBD1 (6 bases). The receptor comes from a woman aged 18-29 years with type 1 diabetes. Material: naive CD4+ T cells from blood. The CDR3 DNA reads TGTGCCAGCAGTTACAGGGGGAATGAGCAGTTCTTC. Translation gives CASSYRGNEQFF.